This T cell receptor (beta chain) is from a study of blood T cell repertoires in COVID-19. In germline, CDR1 is MNHEY, CDR2 SMNVEV (reference sequence). The CDR3 has 14 amino acids. The V gene lost 3 bases and the J gene lost 1 base, with 7 bases spanning the gap. TCRdb keeps only in-frame clones here, not all; method: immunoSEQ multiplex PCR. The repertoire holds roughly 150,000 clones, approximately 83% seen once, with roughly 9% in the top ten. This TCR came from a woman of 80 years or more with active or convalescent COVID-19. What was sequenced was peripheral blood. V and J are TRBV27 and TRBJ1-5; D uncertain. DNA for the CDR3: TGTGCCAGCAGTTTTTCCTCGAGCAATCAGCCCCAGCATTTT. Translation gives CASSFSSSNQPQHF.